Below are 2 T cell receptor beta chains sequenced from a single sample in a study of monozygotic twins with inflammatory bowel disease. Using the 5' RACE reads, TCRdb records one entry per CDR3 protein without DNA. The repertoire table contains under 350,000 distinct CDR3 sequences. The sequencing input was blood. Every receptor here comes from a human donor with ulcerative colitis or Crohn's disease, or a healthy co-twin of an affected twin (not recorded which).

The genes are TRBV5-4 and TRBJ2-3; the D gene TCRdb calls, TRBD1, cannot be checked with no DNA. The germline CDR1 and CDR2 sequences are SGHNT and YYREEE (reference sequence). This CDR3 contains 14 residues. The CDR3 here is CASSGDPREDTQYF. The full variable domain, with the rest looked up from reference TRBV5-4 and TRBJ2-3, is ETGVTQSPTHLIKTRGQQVTLRCSSQSGHNTVSWYQQALGQGPQFIFQYYREEENGRGNFPPRFSGLQFPNYSSELNVNALELDDSALYLCASSGDPREDTQYFGPGTRLTVL.

CDR3 in amino acids: CASSQDWYEQYF. The rearrangement uses TRBV3-1 and TRBJ2-7. The CDR3 runs 12 residues. Germline V gene sequence: CDR1 LGHDT, CDR2 YNNKEL (reference sequence).